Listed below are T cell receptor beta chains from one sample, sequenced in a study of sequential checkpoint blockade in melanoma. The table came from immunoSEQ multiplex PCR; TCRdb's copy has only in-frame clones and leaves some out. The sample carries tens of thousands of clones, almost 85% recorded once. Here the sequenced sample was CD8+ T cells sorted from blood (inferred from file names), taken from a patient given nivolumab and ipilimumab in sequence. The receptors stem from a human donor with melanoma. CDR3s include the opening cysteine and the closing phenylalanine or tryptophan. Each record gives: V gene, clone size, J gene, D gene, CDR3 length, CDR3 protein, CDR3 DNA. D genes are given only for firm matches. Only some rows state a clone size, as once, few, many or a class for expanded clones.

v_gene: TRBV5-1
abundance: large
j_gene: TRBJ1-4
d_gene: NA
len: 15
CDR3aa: CASSWEGGGEEKLFF
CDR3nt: TGCGCCAGCAGCTGGGAGGGAGGAGGAGAGGAAAAACTGTTTTTT

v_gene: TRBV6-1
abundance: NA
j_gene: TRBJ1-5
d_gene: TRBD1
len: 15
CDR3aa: CASSDPGQGVQPQHF
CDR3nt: TGTGCCAGCAGTGACCCGGGACAGGGGGTTCAGCCCCAGCATTTT

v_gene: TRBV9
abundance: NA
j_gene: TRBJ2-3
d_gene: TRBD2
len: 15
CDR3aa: CASSVGGAHTDTQYF
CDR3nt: TGTGCCAGCAGCGTGGGAGGGGCCCACACAGATACGCAGTATTTT

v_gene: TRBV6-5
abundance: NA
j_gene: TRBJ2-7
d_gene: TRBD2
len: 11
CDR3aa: CAALGGLAGIF
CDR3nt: TGTGCCGCGCTAGGGGGACTAGCGGGAATCTTC

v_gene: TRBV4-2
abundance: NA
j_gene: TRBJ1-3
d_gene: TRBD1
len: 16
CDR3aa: CASSPGTGASGNTIYF
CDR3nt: TGTGCCAGCAGCCCCGGGACAGGGGCCTCTGGAAACACCATATATTTT

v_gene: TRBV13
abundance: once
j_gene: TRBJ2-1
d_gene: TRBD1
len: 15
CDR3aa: CASSPGTGGVYEQFF
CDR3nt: TGTGCCAGCAGCCCAGGGACAGGGGGCGTTTATGAGCAGTTCTTC

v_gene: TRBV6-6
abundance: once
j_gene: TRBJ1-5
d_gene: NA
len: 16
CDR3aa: CASSYGGYLGNQPQHF
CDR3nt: TGTGCCAGCAGTTACGGAGGGTATCTTGGCAATCAGCCCCAGCATTTT

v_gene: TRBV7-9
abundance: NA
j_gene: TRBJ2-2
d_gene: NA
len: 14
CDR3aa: CASSLSGVGGELFF
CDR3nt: TGTGCCAGCAGCCTTTCGGGGGTTGGCGGGGAGCTGTTTTTT

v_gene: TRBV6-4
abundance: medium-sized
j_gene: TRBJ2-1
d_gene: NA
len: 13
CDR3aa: CASSASSYNEQFF
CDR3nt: TGTGCCAGCAGTGCGAGCTCCTACAATGAGCAGTTCTTC

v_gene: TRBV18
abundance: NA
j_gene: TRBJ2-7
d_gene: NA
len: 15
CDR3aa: CASSPGDRTPYEQYF
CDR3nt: TGTGCCAGCTCACCCGGTGACAGGACACCCTACGAGCAGTACTTC

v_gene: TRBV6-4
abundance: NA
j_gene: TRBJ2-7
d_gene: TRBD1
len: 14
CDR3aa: CASSYPTGTYEQYF
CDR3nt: TGTGCCAGCAGTTACCCGACAGGGACCTACGAGCAGTACTTC

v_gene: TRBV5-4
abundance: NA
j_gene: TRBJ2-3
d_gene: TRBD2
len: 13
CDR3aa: CASRGGGTDTQYF
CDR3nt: TGTGCCAGCCGGGGGGGAGGCACAGATACGCAGTATTTT

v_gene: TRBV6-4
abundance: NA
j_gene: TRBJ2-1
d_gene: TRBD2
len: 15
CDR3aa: CASSEGIAGGGEQFF
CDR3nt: TGTGCCAGCAGTGAGGGGATAGCGGGAGGGGGTGAGCAGTTCTTC

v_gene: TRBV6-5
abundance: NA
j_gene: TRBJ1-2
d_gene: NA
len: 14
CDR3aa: CASSTPGLNYGYTF
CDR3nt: TGTGCCAGCAGTACGCCGGGACTGAACTATGGCTACACCTTC

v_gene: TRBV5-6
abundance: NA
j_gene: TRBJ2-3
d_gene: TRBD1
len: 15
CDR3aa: CASSPTGGPPDTQYF
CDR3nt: TGTGCCAGCAGTCCCACAGGGGGCCCGCCAGATACGCAGTATTTT

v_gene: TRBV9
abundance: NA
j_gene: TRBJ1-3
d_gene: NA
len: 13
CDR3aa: CASRGGERNTIYF
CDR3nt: TGTGCCAGCAGAGGGGGGGAGCGAAACACCATATATTTT